This T cell receptor (beta chain) was identified during a study of blood T cell repertoires in COVID-19. Study context: Sites across the United States, Italy and Spain contributed samples from acute and convalescent COVID-19. T cells, B-cell-depleted T cells, or PBMCs provided the cDNA or gDNA that served as material.

The V gene's germline CDR1 is SEHNR and CDR2 FQNEAQ (reference sequence). The CDR3 spans 17 residues. Trimming removed 2 bases from V and 2 bases from J; junction bases left unmatched: 6. In the original analysis: Amplification of reference gene primers provided the estimated nucleated cell counts. Sequencing was performed with immunoSEQ multiplex PCR; in TCRdb, only in-frame clones are kept and a portion is missing. D and trimming come from the DNA, and the V and J calls and clone size come from that table. In the table there are about 190,000 clones, around four fifths of which are singletons. The sequence was collected from a woman between 65 and 79 years old with active or convalescent COVID-19. The chain recombines TRBV7-9 with TRBJ2-3; 11 nucleotides align to TRBD2. The specimen was peripheral blood. The DNA of the CDR3 is TGTGCCAGCAGCTTAACCTTTAGCGGGAGGGACACAGATACGCAGTATTTT. This encodes CASSLTFSGRDTDTQYF.